The T cell receptor (beta chain) described here comes from a study of T cell clonotyping in hematopoietic cell transplantation. The study, taken as a whole, reports: Graft donor and pretransplant recipient Inverse Simpson Index values predicted broader posttransplant TCR diversity. Without cell sorting, CD4 versus CD8 contributions remain unresolved.

Repertoires were generated with immunoSEQ multiplex PCR, while TCRdb's copy carries only in-frame clones and drops some. This table holds about 18,000 clones, roughly 88% found once. A remark on this clone: Antigen specificity is unknown.

Regarding time point: recipient sample about 28 days before transplant, after cytoreduction. Samples: about 28 days before transplant, then days 30, 100 and 180 after. Trimming took off 3 bases at V and 1 base at J, with 11 bases between the two ends. The CDR3 length is 15 residues. CDR1 and CDR2 (germline): SEHNR, FQNEAQ (reference sequence). The J gene is TRBJ2-3, the V gene TRBV7-9; maybe TRBD2 (5 bases). The source material was peripheral blood mononuclear cells, sampled before stem cell transplant. The source of this sequence is a man in his forties or fifties with acute myeloid leukemia. Some clones in this sample may be carry-over from other donors' samples. CDR3 nucleotides: TGTGCCAGCAGCTTGGGCACTAGGCGCACAGATACGCAGTATTTT. As protein: CASSLGTRRTDTQYF.